The rows below give T cell receptor beta chains drawn from one sample of a study of regulatory T cells in long-lasting Graves disease. TCRdb re-called the multiplex PCR reads through MiXCR, storing one row per CDR3 protein. The table records about 470,000 distinct CDR3 sequences, approximately 15% of them present only once. The same specimen was also included in a second study, on T cells in Graves' hyperthyroidism and ophthalmopathy.

The material was peripheral blood mononuclear cells (PBMCs), obtained at new diagnosis, from a patient treated with antithyroid drugs. The receptors derive from a woman younger than 45 with Graves disease. CDR3s include the opening cysteine and the closing phenylalanine or tryptophan. D genes are given only for firm matches. The listing skips clone size in some rows; elsewhere it reads once, few, many or a size class.

abundance: -; j_gene: TRBJ1-2; v_gene: TRBV27; d_gene: TRBD1; CDR3nt: TGTGCCAGCAGTTTCCCCCAGGCCGGGACAGGGAGCGAGGCCACCTTC; CDR3aa: CASSFPQAGTGSEATF
abundance: many; j_gene: TRBJ2-5; v_gene: TRBV18; d_gene: -; CDR3nt: TGTGCCAGCTCACCAACAGTGGGCGGAGGGACGGGAGAGACCCAGTACTTC; CDR3aa: CASSPTVGGGTGETQYF
abundance: many; j_gene: TRBJ2-7; v_gene: TRBV2; d_gene: TRBD2; CDR3nt: TGTGCCAGCAAATTTCGGGTAGCGGGAGGCCCCTACGAGCAGTACTTC; CDR3aa: CASKFRVAGGPYEQYF
abundance: -; j_gene: TRBJ2-4; v_gene: TRBV4-1; d_gene: -; CDR3nt: TGCGCCAGCAGCCAAGAGGATGGTGGGAGAGAGGGAAACATTCAGTACTTC; CDR3aa: CASSQEDGGREGNIQYF
abundance: few; j_gene: TRBJ1-5; v_gene: TRBV7-9; d_gene: -; CDR3nt: TGTGCCAGCAGCCGCAGCGGGGCTAACAATCAGCCCCAGCATTTT; CDR3aa: CASSRSGANNQPQHF
abundance: many; j_gene: TRBJ1-5; v_gene: TRBV28; d_gene: -; CDR3nt: TGTGCCAGCAGTTTGGTGCGGCGCAATCAGCCCCAGCATTTT; CDR3aa: CASSLVRRNQPQHF
abundance: -; j_gene: TRBJ2-1; v_gene: TRBV6-2/TRBV6-3; d_gene: -; CDR3nt: TGTGCCAGCAGTGAGCGAGGGCGCAATGAGCAGTTCTTC; CDR3aa: CASSERGRNEQFF
abundance: few; j_gene: TRBJ2-7; v_gene: TRBV24-1; d_gene: -; CDR3nt: TGTGCCACCAGTGGGGGCCCCTCCTACGAGCAGTACTTC; CDR3aa: CATSGGPSYEQYF
abundance: many; j_gene: TRBJ2-1; v_gene: TRBV12-3/TRBV12-4; d_gene: TRBD1; CDR3nt: TGTGCCAGCAGTCCAGGGGGCGATGAGCAGTTCTTC; CDR3aa: CASSPGGDEQFF
abundance: -; j_gene: TRBJ2-4; v_gene: TRBV19; d_gene: -; CDR3nt: TGTGCCAGTAGTACCTTTGAGAACATTCAGTACTTC; CDR3aa: CASSTFENIQYF
abundance: few; j_gene: TRBJ2-7; v_gene: TRBV27; d_gene: TRBD1; CDR3nt: TGTGCCAGCAGTCCCATGACAGGGGGGGCCTACGAGCAGTACTTC; CDR3aa: CASSPMTGGAYEQYF
abundance: few; j_gene: TRBJ2-3; v_gene: TRBV6-2/TRBV6-3; d_gene: TRBD2; CDR3nt: TGTGCCAGCAGTTACTACGGACTAGCGGGAGGCACAGATACGCAGTATTTT; CDR3aa: CASSYYGLAGGTDTQYF
abundance: many; j_gene: TRBJ2-1; v_gene: TRBV20-1; d_gene: -; CDR3nt: TGCAGTGCGGAAGATCCGGGCGGATTCTACAATGAGCAGTTCTTC; CDR3aa: CSAEDPGGFYNEQFF
abundance: many; j_gene: TRBJ2-3; v_gene: TRBV20-1; d_gene: -; CDR3nt: TGCAGTGCTAGAGTTGGGGGCGATGGCACAGATACGCAGTATTTT; CDR3aa: CSARVGGDGTDTQYF
abundance: many; j_gene: TRBJ2-1; v_gene: TRBV28; d_gene: TRBD2; CDR3nt: TGTGCCAGCAGTTTAGGGCTAGCGGATTACAATGAGCAGTTCTTC; CDR3aa: CASSLGLADYNEQFF
abundance: many; j_gene: TRBJ1-1; v_gene: TRBV20-1; d_gene: -; CDR3nt: TGCAGTATTACGGGAGGTACTGAAGCTTTCTTT; CDR3aa: CSITGGTEAFF
abundance: -; j_gene: TRBJ2-2; v_gene: TRBV4-1; d_gene: -; CDR3nt: TGCGCCAGCAGCCAAGGTTACGTTGGCGGGGAGCTGTTTTTT; CDR3aa: CASSQGYVGGELFF